These 22 T cell receptor beta chains share one sample of origin, sequenced in a study of blood T cell repertoires in COVID-19. Profiling relied on immunoSEQ multiplex PCR, and the TCRdb table lists in-frame clones only, not all of them. The sample has 70,000 or so clones; over 70% are singletons. The specimen sequenced was peripheral blood. The receptors were gathered from a man aged 60 to 69 with acute or convalescent COVID-19.

The chain employs TRBV30 and TRBJ1-6; 7 bases are shared with TRBD1. Germline V CDR1 and CDR2: GTSNPN, SVGIG (reference sequence). This CDR3 spans 16 amino acids. V lost 2 bases and J lost 8; bases outside the gene matches: 12. The CDR3 region is CAWSRAGGDRDSPLHF. CDR3 nucleotide sequence: TGTGCCTGGAGTCGGGCCGGGGGGGACAGAGATTCACCCCTCCACTTT.

To note about this clone: A read error is possible here, since a much larger clone lies one base away. Other DNA sequences in this sample translate to the same CDR3. V gene TRBV19 combines with J gene TRBJ2-7; 8 nucleotides agree with TRBD1. Germline-derived CDR1 and CDR2 are LNHDA and SQIVND (reference sequence). The V and J ends lost 2 bases and 4 bases, in that order; junction bases with no gene match: 1. The CDR3 is 13 amino acids. CDR3 bases: TGTGCCAGTAGTATAAACAGGGGGTACGAGCAGTACTTC. Protein: CASSINRGYEQYF.

The V call is TRBV12-5, the J call TRBJ2-5; D might be TRBD1 (6 bases). The CDR3 runs to 14 residues. Deletions cut 4 bases from V and 1 base from J, with 10 bases between. The V gene's germline CDR1 is LGHNT and CDR2 FRNRAP. CDR3 bases: TGTGCTAGTGGTTACAGGGAGTCCCAAGAGACCCAGTACTTC. As protein: CASGYRESQETQYF.

The chain links TRBV7-2 to TRBJ2-5, with D maybe TRBD2 (7 bases). The CDR3 covers 15 residues. Germline CDR1 and CDR2: SGHTA and FQGNSA. V was shortened by 5 bases and J by 3 bases, with 16 bases between the two germline ends. The CDR3 coding sequence is TGTGCCAGCAGCGCAAGGGGGGGGGCCGAAGAGACCCAGTACTTC. It encodes CASSARGGAEETQYF.

Note on this clone: The same CDR3 is also encoded by other DNA sequences in this sample. This rearrangement joins TRBV2 to TRBJ1-5, with D unresolved. Trimming stripped 5 bases from V and 4 bases from J, with 3 bases between. From germline, CDR1 is SNHLY and CDR2 FYNNEI. The CDR3 consists of 11 residues. The CDR3 DNA reads TGTGCCAGCAGTCTAAATCAGCCCCAGCATTTT. Its translation: CASSLNQPQHF.

The CDR3 DNA reads as TGTGCCAGCACGGTCAGGGCAGGGGCTCTGAACACTGAAGCTTTCTTT. Translated: CASTVRAGALNTEAFF. V gene TRBV2 combines with J gene TRBJ1-1; TRBD1 might be the D (6 bases). The germline V and J ends were trimmed by 7 bases and 0 bases, with 18 bases remaining between them. CDR3 length equals 16 residues. Germline V gene lookup returns CDR1 SNHLY and CDR2 FYNNEI.

The gene calls are TRBV6-5 and TRBJ2-3, with a possible D match to TRBD1 (6 bases). Germline CDR1 reads MNHEY; CDR2 reads SVGAGI. The length of the CDR3 is 14 residues. V lost 9 bases to trimming and J lost 4 bases, with 17 bases between them. CDR3 in DNA: TGTGCCAGTTCAGAGGGGGTTTGGGCAGATACGCAGTATTTT. It translates to CASSEGVWADTQYF.

This chain links TRBV2 with TRBJ1-1; 7 bases line up with TRBD1. The CDR3 loop spans 14 amino acids. Germline CDR1 reads SNHLY; CDR2 reads FYNNEI. The trim removed 6 bases at V and 4 bases at J, leaving 8 bases unmatched. CDR3: CASSTGEIATEAFF. For the CDR3, the DNA is TGTGCCAGCAGCACAGGGGAGATAGCCACTGAAGCTTTCTTT.

The sample holds a few counts of this clone. The J gene is TRBJ1-1, the V gene TRBV6-2 or TRBV6-3; D unresolved. Trimming pared 3 bases from V and 7 bases from J, leaving 18 bases between. CDR3 length: 15 amino acids. The germline V gene has CDR1 MNHEY and CDR2 SVGEGT. The CDR3 bases are TGTGCCAGCAGTTATATTCCACCTCCTACGGGTGAAGCTTTCTTT. It is translated as CASSYIPPPTGEAFF.

The rearrangement joins TRBV5-8 to TRBJ1-1; D possibly corresponds to TRBD1 (5 bases). The CDR3 covers 16 residues. Per germline, CDR1 SGHTS and CDR2 YDEGEE. V was cut by 4 bases and J by 5 bases, with 21 bases left in between. The CDR3 region has the DNA TGTGCCAGCAGCCTGGGGTTAGGCCCCCGGGGGACTGAAGCTTTCTTT. It yields the protein CASSLGLGPRGTEAFF.

J is TRBJ1-2 and V is TRBV10-2; 9 positions agree with TRBD1. The CDR3 sequence is 14 residues long. The germline CDR1 and CDR2 sequences are WSHSY and SAAADI. After removal of 4 bases from V and 4 bases from J, the junction contained 4 bases not matched to a gene. The CDR3 bases are TGCGCCAGCAGTGGGGGACAGGGTAGCTATGGCTACACCTTC. Its translation is CASSGGQGSYGYTF.

The chain uses TRBV11-2 and TRBJ1-2, with D possibly TRBD1 on 5 matching bases. The V and J ends lost 7 bases and 4 bases respectively, with 19 bases between them. Per germline, CDR1 SGHAT and CDR2 FQNNGV. This CDR3 has 15 amino acids. The CDR3 DNA sequence: TGTGCCAGCACCGACCGTCCAGGGCAGACCTATGGCTACACCTTC. Amino acids: CASTDRPGQTYGYTF.

The CDR3 loop is CASSLGGQGKSPLHF. DNA for the CDR3: TGTGCCAGCAGCTTGGGGGGACAGGGAAAATCACCCCTCCACTTT. The rearrangement links TRBV5-4 to TRBJ1-6, with 9 bases identical to TRBD1. Germline CDR1 is SGHNT and CDR2 is YYREEE (reference sequence). The V and J ends lost 0 bases and 10 bases, in that order; junction bases with no gene match: 5. The CDR3 extends over 15 amino acids.

The chain employs TRBV15 and TRBJ2-3, with D possibly TRBD1 on 6 matching bases. V lost 7 bases and J 6 bases, leaving 17 bases between the germline ends. In germline, CDR1 is LNHNV, CDR2 YYDKDF (reference sequence). The length of the CDR3 is 14 residues. CDR3 sequence: CATNQGLGWDTQYF. Written as DNA, the CDR3 is TGTGCCACCAACCAGGGGCTGGGATGGGATACGCAGTATTTT.

The chain employs TRBV7-9 and TRBJ1-5, with D unresolved. Germline assignment: CDR1 SEHNR and CDR2 FQNEAQ (reference sequence). V dropped 5 bases and J dropped 5 bases, with 7 bases sitting between them. The CDR3 has 12 amino acids. The CDR3 sequence: CASSAEDQPQHF. Written as DNA, the CDR3 is TGTGCCAGCAGCGCCGAGGATCAGCCCCAGCATTTT.

This chain joins TRBV18 and TRBJ1-2; D remains unclear. The CDR3 runs 14 residues. V dropped 2 bases and J dropped 4 bases, with 11 bases sitting between them. Germline assignment: CDR1 KGHSH and CDR2 LQKENI. DNA for the CDR3: TGTGCCAGCTCACCATTGGAGGGTTTCTATGGCTACACCTTC. Its protein product is CASSPLEGFYGYTF.

V usage is TRBV14 and J usage is TRBJ1-6; no firm D call. Germline V CDR1 and CDR2: SGHDN, FVKESK. CDR3 length equals 16 residues. Trimming took off 0 bases at V and 0 bases at J, with 6 bases between the two ends. CDR3 sequence reads: CASSQEESSYNSPLHF. In nucleotides, the CDR3 is TGTGCCAGCAGCCAAGAAGAGAGCTCCTATAATTCACCCCTCCACTTT.

This clone appeared a single time. The V and J genes are TRBV7-9 and TRBJ2-5; D is possibly TRBD1 (7 bases). The V and J ends lost 7 bases and 2 bases respectively, with 17 bases between them. Germline V gene data show CDR1 as SEHNR and CDR2 as FQNEAQ (reference sequence). CDR3 length equals 15 residues. The CDR3 region has the DNA TGTGCCAGCATCCTTGAGGGGGGACAGCAAGAGACCCAGTACTTC. This encodes CASILEGGQQETQYF.

The chain joins TRBV30 to TRBJ1-2; perhaps TRBD1 as D (6 bases). Germline-derived CDR1 and CDR2 are GTSNPN and SVGIG (reference sequence). The CDR3 is 13 residues long. V was trimmed by 1 base and J by 5 bases, leaving 11 bases between them. The CDR3 sequence is CAWSGDRIYGYTF. CDR3 DNA: TGTGCCTGGAGTGGTGACAGGATTTATGGCTACACCTTC.

The chain couples TRBV12-2 to TRBJ1-1; TRBD1 reflects the table's D call only, with no check against the DNA. TRBV12-2 is annotated as a pseudogene. CDR3 length equals 15 residues. The CDR3 sequence is CASRLPRDRFTEAFF. The CDR3 DNA follows: TGTGCAAGTCGCTTACCCCGGGACAGGTTCACTGAAGCTTTCTTT.

V gene TRBV20-1 combines with J gene TRBJ1-6; 9 bases map to TRBD1. The CDR3 loop spans 14 amino acids. Germline CDR1 is DFQATT and CDR2 is SNEGSKA (reference sequence). J lost 9 bases, V lost 3 bases, and 6 bases had no gene match. CDR3 in amino acids: CSASGQGKGSPLHF. The CDR3 nucleotides read TGCAGTGCTAGTGGACAGGGGAAGGGTTCACCCCTCCACTTT.

The rearrangement uses TRBV7-2 and TRBJ2-3, with 7 bases aligning to TRBD2. The V segment lost 5 bases and the J segment 5 bases; nucleotides outside the gene matches: 7. The CDR3 loop spans 14 amino acids. CDR1 SGHTA and CDR2 FQGNSA come from the germline V gene. As DNA, the CDR3 is TGTGCCAGCAGCCCAGGACTAGGGGTAGATACGCAGTATTTT. This sequence encodes CASSPGLGVDTQYF.